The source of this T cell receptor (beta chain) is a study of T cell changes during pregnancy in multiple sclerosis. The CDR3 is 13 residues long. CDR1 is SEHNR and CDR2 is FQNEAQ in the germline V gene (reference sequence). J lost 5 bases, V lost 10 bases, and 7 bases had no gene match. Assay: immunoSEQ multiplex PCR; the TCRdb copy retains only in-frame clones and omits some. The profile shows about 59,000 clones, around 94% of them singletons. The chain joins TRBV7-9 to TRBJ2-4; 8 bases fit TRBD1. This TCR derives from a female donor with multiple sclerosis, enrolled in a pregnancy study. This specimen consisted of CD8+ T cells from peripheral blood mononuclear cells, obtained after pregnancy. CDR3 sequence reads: CATRGLSENIQYF. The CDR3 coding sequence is TGTGCCACCAGGGGGCTATCGGAAAACATTCAGTACTTC.